This T cell receptor beta chain stems from a study of low-dose radiotherapy and immunotherapy resistance in tumors. At least ten counts were recorded for this clonotype. TRAV- and TRBV-specific primers primed first-strand cDNA, covering alpha and beta chains. The PCR that amplified TCRs ran for approximately 20 cycles, relying on a constant-region primer and a V-primer adapter. One entry per CDR3 protein, called by TCRdb with MiXCR from the reads. The sample consists of tens of thousands of distinct CDR3 sequences, just under 9.5% of them appearing once. The CDR3 extends over 16 amino acids. Germline V gene lookup returns CDR1 GTSNPN and CDR2 SVGIG (reference sequence). V gave up 5 bases and J gave up 5 bases; unmatched junction bases: 13. The time point denotes: before trial treatment. Donors were treated with nivolumab, ipilimumab, aspirin, and low-dose cyclophosphamide and radiotherapy. Patients eligible had advanced solid tumors without tumor-infiltrating lymphocytes.

Source: PBMCs, taken before treatment. The rearrangement joins TRBV30 to TRBJ2-7; 12 bases agree with TRBD2. This TCR was sampled from a male donor with prostate cancer. CDR3 residues: CAWGRGLAGGQDEQYF. The CDR3 coding sequence is TGTGCCTGGGGGCGAGGGCTAGCGGGAGGGCAAGACGAGCAGTACTTC. The complete variable domain, with remaining parts taken from reference TRBV30 and TRBJ2-7, reads SQTIHQWPATLVQPVGSPLSLECTVEGTSNPNLYWYRQAAGRGLQLLFYSVGIGQISSEVPQNLSASRPQDRQFILSSKKLLLSDSGFYLCAWGRGLAGGQDEQYFGPGTRLTVT.